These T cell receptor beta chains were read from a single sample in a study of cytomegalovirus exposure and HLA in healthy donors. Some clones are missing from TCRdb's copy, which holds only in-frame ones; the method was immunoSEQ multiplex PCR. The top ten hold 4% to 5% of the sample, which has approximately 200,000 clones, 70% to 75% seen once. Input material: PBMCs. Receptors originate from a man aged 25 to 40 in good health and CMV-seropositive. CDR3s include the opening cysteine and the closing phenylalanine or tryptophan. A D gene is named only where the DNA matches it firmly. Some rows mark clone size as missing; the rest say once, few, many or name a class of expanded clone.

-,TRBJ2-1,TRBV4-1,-,TGCGCCAGCAGCCAAGGGGGCGCTGAGCAGTTCTTC,CASSQGGAEQFF
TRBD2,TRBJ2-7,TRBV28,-,TGTGCCGGCAGTTCCGCCAGCGGGAGGCACGAGCAGTACTTC,CAGSSASGRHEQYF
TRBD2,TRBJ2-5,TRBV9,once,TGTGCCAGCAGCGAGAGAGGTTCCATAGCGGGAGCTGCCCAAGAGACCCAGTACTTC,CASSERGSIAGAAQETQYF
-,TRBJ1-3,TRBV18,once,TGTGCCAGCTCACCCCAGGGCGGCGCTGGAAACACCATATATTTT,CASSPQGGAGNTIYF
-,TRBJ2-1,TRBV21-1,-,TGTGCCAGCAGCAAAATCGGCGGCTACAATGAGCAGTTCTTC,CASSKIGGYNEQFF
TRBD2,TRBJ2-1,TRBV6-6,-,TGTGCCAGCACCAGACTAGCGGGGGGGAATGAGCAGTTCTTC,CASTRLAGGNEQFF
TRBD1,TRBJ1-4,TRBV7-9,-,TGTGCCAGCAGCCTACAGGGGGTAAAGGAAAAACTGTTTTTT,CASSLQGVKEKLFF
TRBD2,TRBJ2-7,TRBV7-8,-,TGTGCCAGCAGCTTTGGCGGGGGCTACGAGCAGTACTTC,CASSFGGGYEQYF
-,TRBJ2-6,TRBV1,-,TGCACCAGCAGCCAGACAGGGGGTGGGGCCAACGTCCTGACTTTC,CTSSQTGGGANVLTF
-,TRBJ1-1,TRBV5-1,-,TGCGCCAGCAGCTTGGGGACAGCGAACACTGAAGCTTTCTTT,CASSLGTANTEAFF
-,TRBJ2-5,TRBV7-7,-,TGTGCTAGCAGCAGAAGCGGGCAAGAGACCCAGTACTTC,CASSRSGQETQYF
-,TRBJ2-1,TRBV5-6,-,TGTGCCAGCAGCAGGGGCACCTCCTACAATGAGCAGTTCTTC,CASSRGTSYNEQFF
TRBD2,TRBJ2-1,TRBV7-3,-,TGTGCCAGCAGCTTAATTAGCGGGGGATACAATGAGCAGTTCTTC,CASSLISGGYNEQFF
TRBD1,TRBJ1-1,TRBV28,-,TGTGCCAGCAGCCTCCAGGGGGGAAACACTGAAGCTTTCTTT,CASSLQGGNTEAFF
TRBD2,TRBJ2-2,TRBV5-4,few,TGTGCCAGCAGCAGCGGGACTCTTAACACCGGGGAGCTGTTTTTT,CASSSGTLNTGELFF
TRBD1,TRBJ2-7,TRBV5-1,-,TGCGCCAGCAGCTTGGGGTCAGCCGGGACAGGGTTCTACGAGCAGTACTTC,CASSLGSAGTGFYEQYF
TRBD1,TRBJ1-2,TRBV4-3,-,TGCGCCAGCAGCCAACCCGGACAGGGGGCTTGGGGCTACACCTTC,CASSQPGQGAWGYTF
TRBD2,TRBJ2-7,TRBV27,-,TGTGCCAGCAGTTTATCGGGACTAGCGGGGGACTACGAGCAGTACTTC,CASSLSGLAGDYEQYF